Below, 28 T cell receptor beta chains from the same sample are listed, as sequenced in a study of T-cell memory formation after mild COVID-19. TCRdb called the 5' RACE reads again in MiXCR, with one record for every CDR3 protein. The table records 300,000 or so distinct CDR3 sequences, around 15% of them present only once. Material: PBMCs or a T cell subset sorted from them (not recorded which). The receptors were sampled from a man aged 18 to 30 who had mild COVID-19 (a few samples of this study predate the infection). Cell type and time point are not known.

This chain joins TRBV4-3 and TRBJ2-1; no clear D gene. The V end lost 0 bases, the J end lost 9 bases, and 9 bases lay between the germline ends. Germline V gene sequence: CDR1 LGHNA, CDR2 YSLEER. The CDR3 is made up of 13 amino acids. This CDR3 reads CASSQEKWAEQFF. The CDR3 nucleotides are TGCGCCAGCAGCCAAGAAAAATGGGCTGAGCAGTTCTTC.

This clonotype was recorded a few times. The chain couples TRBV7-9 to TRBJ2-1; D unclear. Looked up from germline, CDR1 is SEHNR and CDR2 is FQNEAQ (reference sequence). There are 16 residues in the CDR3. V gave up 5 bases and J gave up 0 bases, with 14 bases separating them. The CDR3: CASSPSRRTSYNEQFF. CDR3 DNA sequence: TGTGCCAGCAGCCCGAGCCGGCGGACCTCCTACAATGAGCAGTTCTTC.

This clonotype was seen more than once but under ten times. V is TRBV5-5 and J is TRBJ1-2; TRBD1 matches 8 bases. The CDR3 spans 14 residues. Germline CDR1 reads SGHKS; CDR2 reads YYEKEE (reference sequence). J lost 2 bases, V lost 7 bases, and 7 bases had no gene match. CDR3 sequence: CASGQGTINYGYTF. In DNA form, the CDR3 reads TGTGCCAGCGGACAGGGTACCATCAACTATGGCTACACCTTC.

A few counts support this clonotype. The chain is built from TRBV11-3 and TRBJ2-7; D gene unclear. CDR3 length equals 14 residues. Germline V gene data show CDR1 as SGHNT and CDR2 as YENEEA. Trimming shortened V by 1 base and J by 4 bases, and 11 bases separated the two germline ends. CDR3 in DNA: TGTGCCAGCAGCTTAGGCGGACCTGATTACGAGCAGTACTTC. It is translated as CASSLGGPDYEQYF.

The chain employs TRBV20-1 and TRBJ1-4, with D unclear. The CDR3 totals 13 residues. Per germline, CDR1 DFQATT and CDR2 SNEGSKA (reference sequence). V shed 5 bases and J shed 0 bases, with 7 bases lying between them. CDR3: CSALGATNEKLFF. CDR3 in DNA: TGCAGTGCTCTCGGGGCAACTAATGAAAAACTGTTTTTT.

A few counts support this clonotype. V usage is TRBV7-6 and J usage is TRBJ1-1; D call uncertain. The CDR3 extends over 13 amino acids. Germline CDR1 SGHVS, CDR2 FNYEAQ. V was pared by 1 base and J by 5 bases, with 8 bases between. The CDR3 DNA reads TGTGCCAGCAGCTTAGGGCGTCAGACTGAAGCTTTCTTT. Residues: CASSLGRQTEAFF. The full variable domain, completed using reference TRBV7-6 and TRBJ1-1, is GAGVSQSPRYKVTKRGQDVALRCDPISGHVSLYWYRQALGQGPEFLTYFNYEAQQDKSGLPNDRFSAERPEGSISTLTIQRTEQRDSAMYRCASSLGRQTEAFFGQGTRLTVV.

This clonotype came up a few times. DNA of the CDR3: TGTGCCAGCAGTTTCAGGGGCGGGACTGAAGCTTTCTTT. It specifies CASSFRGGTEAFF. The rearrangement joins TRBV6-5 to TRBJ1-1, with D possibly TRBD1 on 6 matching bases. The V and J ends lost 4 bases and 5 bases respectively, with 11 bases between them. The CDR3 runs 13 residues. Germline-derived CDR1 and CDR2 are MNHEY and SVGAGI.

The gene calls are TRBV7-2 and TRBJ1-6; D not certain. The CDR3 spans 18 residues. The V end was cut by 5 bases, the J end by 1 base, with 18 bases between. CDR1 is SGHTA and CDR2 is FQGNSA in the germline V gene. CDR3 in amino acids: CASSRTPLVASYNSPLHF. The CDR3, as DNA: TGTGCCAGCAGCCGGACCCCACTTGTAGCGTCCTATAATTCACCCCTCCACTTT.

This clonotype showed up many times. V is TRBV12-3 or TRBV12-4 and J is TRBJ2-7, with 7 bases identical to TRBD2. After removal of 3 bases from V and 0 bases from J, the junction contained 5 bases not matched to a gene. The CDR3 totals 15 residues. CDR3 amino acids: CASSFSAGVSYEQYV. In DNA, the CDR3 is TGTGCCAGCAGTTTCTCCGCGGGGGTCTCCTACGAGCAGTACGTC.

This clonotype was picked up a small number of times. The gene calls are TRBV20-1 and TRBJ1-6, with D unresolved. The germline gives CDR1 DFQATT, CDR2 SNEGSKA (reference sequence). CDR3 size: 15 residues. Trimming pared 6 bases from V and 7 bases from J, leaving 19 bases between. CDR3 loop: CSATLSGVGNSPLHF. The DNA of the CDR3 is TGCAGTGCCACCCTATCCGGGGTAGGAAATTCACCCCTCCACTTT.

The CDR3 loop is CASSLPGSRTYNEQFF. The CDR3 DNA is TGTGCCAGCTCCCTCCCGGGCAGCAGAACCTACAATGAGCAGTTCTTC. V is TRBV18 and J is TRBJ2-1; D is unresolved. The CDR3 runs 16 residues. Trimming removed 6 bases from V and 2 bases from J, with 17 bases in between. Germline CDR1 KGHSH, CDR2 LQKENI.

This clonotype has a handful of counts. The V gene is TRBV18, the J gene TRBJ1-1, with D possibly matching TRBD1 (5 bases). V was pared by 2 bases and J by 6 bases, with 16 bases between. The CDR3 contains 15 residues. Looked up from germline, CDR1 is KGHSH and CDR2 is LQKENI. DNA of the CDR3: TGTGCCAGCTCACCATTACAGGTGACACACTCTGAAGCTTTCTTT. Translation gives CASSPLQVTHSEAFF.

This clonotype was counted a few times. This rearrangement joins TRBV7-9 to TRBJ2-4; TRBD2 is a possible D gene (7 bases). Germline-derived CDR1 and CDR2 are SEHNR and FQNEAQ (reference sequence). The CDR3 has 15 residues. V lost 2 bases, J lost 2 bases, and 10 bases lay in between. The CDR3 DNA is TGTGCCAGCAGCTTACCCGGGGGGCCCAAAAACATTCAGTACTTC. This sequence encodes CASSLPGGPKNIQYF.

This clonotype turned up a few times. CDR3: CSVSGQGNYGYTF. The CDR3 coding sequence is TGCAGCGTGTCAGGACAGGGGAACTATGGCTACACCTTC. This chain uses TRBV29-1 with TRBJ1-2, with 9 nucleotides matching TRBD1. The germline gives CDR1 SQVTM, CDR2 ANQGSEA. V dropped 6 bases and J dropped 2; count of bases not matched to a gene: 4. This CDR3 is built from 13 residues. The full variable domain, with the rest looked up from reference TRBV29-1 and TRBJ1-2, is SAVISQKPSRDICQRGTSLTIQCQVDSQVTMMFWYRQQPGQSLTLIATANQGSEATYESGFVIDKFPISRPNLTFSTLTVSNMSPEDSSIYLCSVSGQGNYGYTFGSGTRLTVV.

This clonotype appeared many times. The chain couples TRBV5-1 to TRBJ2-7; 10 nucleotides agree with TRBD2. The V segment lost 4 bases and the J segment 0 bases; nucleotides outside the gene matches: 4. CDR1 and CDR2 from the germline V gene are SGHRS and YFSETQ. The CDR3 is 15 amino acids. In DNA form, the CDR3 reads TGCGCCAGCAGCGCCCAGCGGGGGGGCTCCTACGAGCAGTACTTC. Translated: CASSAQRGGSYEQYF.

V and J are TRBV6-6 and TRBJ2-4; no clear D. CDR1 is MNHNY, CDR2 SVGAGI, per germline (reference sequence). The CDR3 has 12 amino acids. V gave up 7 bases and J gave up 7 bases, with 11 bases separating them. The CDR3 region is CASTPGSNIQYF. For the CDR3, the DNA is TGTGCCAGCACCCCGGGCAGCAACATTCAGTACTTC.

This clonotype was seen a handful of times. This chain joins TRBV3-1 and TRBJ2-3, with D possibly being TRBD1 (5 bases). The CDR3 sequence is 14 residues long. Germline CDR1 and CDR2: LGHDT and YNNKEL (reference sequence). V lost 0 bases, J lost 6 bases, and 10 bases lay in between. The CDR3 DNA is TGTGCCAGCAGCCAAGAAGGGGCAGGGGATACGCAGTATTTT. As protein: CASSQEGAGDTQYF.

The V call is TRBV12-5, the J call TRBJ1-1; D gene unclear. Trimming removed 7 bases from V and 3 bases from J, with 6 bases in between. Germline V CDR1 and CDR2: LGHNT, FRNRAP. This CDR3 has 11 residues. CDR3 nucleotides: TGTGCTAGTGCCGACTACACTGAAGCTTTCTTT. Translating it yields CASADYTEAFF.

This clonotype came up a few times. CDR3 nucleotide sequence: TGTGCCAGCAGCTTAGCCGGGCCGGGACAGGGCACCGGGGAGCTGTTTTTT. Its protein is CASSLAGPGQGTGELFF. This chain joins TRBV7-2 and TRBJ2-2; 9 bases fit TRBD1. Germline-derived CDR1 and CDR2 are SGHTA and FQGNSA. Trimming took 0 bases from V and 4 from J; bases not matched to a gene: 6. The CDR3 spans 17 residues.

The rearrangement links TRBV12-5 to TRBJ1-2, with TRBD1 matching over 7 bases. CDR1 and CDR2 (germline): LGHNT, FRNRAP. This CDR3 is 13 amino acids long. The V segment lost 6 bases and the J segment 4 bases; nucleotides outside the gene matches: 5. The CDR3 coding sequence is TGTGCTAGTGGACTTGGACAGGTCTATGGCTACACCTTC. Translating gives CASGLGQVYGYTF.

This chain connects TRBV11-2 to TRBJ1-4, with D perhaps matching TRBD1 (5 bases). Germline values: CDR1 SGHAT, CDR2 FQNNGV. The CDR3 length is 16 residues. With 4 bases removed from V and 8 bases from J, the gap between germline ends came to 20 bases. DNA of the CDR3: TGTGCCAGCAGCTCGGGACGCTCAACTCTTGCCGAAAAACTGTTTTTT. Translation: CASSSGRSTLAEKLFF.

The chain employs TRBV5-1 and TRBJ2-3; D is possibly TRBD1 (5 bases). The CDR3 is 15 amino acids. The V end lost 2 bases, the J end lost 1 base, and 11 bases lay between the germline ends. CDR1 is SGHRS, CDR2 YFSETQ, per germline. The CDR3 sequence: CASSFQGSGTDTQYF. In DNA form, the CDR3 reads TGCGCCAGCAGCTTCCAGGGTTCGGGCACAGATACGCAGTATTTT.

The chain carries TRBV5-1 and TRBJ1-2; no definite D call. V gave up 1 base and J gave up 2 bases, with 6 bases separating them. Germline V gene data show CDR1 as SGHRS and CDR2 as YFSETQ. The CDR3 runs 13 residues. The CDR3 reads CASSLKTNYGYTF. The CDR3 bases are TGCGCCAGCAGCTTGAAGACAAACTATGGCTACACCTTC. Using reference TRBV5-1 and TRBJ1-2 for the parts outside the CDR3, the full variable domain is KAGVTQTPRYLIKTRGQQVTLSCSPISGHRSVSWYQQTPGQGLQFLFEYFSETQRNKGNFPGRFSGRQFSNSRSEMNVSTLELGDSALYLCASSLKTNYGYTFGSGTRLTVV.

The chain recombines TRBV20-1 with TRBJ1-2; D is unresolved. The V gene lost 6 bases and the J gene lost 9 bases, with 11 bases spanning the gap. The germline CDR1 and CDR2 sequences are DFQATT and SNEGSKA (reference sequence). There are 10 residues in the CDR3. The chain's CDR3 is CSAASGSYTF. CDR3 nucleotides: TGCAGTGCGGCGAGCGGGAGCTACACCTTC.

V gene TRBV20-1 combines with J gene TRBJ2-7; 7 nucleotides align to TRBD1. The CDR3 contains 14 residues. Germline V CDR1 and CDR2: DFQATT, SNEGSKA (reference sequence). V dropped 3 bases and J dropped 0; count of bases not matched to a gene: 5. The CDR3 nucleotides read TGCAGTGCTAGGGGACAGCTTAGCTCCTACGAGCAGTACGTC. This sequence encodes CSARGQLSSYEQYV.

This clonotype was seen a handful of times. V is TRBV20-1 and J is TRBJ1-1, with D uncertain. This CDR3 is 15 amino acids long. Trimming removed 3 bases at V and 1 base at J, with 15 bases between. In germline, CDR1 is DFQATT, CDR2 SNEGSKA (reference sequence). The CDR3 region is CSASITARANTEAFF. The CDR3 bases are TGCAGTGCTAGTATAACCGCTCGGGCGAACACTGAAGCTTTCTTT.

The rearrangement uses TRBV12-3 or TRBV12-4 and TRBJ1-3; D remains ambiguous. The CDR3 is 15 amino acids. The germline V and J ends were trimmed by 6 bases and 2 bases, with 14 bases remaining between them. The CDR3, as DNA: TGTGCCAGCAGCCTCCCTGGATCTACTGGAAACACCATATATTTT. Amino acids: CASSLPGSTGNTIYF.

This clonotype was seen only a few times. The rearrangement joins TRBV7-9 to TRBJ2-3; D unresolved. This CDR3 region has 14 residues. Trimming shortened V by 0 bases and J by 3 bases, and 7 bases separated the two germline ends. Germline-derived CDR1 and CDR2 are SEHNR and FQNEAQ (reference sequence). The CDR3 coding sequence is TGTGCCAGCAGCTTAGCACAGATTACAGATACGCAGTATTTT. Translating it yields CASSLAQITDTQYF.